This T cell receptor (beta chain) was profiled in a study of T cell repertoires in cytomegalovirus infection. Across the whole study: Used in the study were CMV epitopes, some recently identified and HLA-C-restricted, others well-studied and HLA-B-restricted. Indications of both CMV infection and matching HLA type were provided by public TCR beta signatures.

With regard to this clonotype: The antigen is not known.

The germline gives CDR1 LGHDT, CDR2 YNNKEL (reference sequence). Trimming at V came to 0 bases and at J to 0 bases, leaving 8 bases not matched to a gene. The CDR3 loop spans 20 amino acids. Study-level findings and limits: The cumulative frequency of public TCR beta families distinguished individuals who carried CMV together with the relevant HLA. HLA-C-restricted CMV-specific TCR beta clonotypes were dominant in the ex vivo response.

One entry per CDR3 protein, called by TCRdb with MiXCR from the reads. The table includes more than 110,000 distinct CDR3 sequences, over 25% detected once. Sequencing was performed on CD8+ T cells from cultured PBMCs, taken from culture after CMV antigen stimulation. The TCR sequence derives from a human donor in good health (CMV status not recorded). Some clones in this sample may be carry-over from other donors' samples. The genes are TRBV3-1 and TRBJ2-3; 14 bases fit TRBD2. CDR3 residues: CASSQDQGTSGGPSTDTQYF. CDR3 bases: TGTGCCAGCAGCCAAGATCAAGGGACTAGCGGGGGCCCCAGCACAGATACGCAGTATTTT.